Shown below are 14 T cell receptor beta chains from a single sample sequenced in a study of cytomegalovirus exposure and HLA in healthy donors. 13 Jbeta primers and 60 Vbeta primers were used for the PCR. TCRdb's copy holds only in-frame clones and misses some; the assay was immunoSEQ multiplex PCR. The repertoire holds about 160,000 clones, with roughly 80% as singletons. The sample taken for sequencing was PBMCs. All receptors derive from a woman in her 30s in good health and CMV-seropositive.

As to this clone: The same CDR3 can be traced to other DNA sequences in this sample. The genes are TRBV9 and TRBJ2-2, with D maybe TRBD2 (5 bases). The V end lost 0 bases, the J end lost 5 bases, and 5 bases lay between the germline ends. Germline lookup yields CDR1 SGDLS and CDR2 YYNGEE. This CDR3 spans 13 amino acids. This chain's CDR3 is CASSVGGTGELFF. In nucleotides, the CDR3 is TGTGCCAGCAGCGTAGGCGGGACCGGGGAGCTGTTTTTT.

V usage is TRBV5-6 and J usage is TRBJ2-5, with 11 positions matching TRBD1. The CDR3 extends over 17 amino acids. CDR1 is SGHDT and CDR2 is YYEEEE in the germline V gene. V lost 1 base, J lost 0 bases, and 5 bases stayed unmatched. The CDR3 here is CASSLMGQGVYQETQYF. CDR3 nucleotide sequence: TGTGCCAGCAGCTTGATGGGACAGGGGGTCTACCAAGAGACCCAGTACTTC.

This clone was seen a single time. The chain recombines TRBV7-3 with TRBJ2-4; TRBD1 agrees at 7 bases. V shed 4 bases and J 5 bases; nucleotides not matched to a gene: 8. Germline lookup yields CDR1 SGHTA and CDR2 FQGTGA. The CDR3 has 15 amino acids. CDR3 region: CASSSQRGQQNIQYF. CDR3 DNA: TGTGCCAGCAGCTCCCAGAGGGGACAGCAAAACATTCAGTACTTC. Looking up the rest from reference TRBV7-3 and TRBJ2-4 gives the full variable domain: GAGVSQTPSNKVTEKGKYVELRCDPISGHTALYWYRQSLGQGPEFLIYFQGTGAADDSGLPNDRFFAVRPEGSVSTLKIQRTERGDSAVYLCASSSQRGQQNIQYFGAGTRLSVL.

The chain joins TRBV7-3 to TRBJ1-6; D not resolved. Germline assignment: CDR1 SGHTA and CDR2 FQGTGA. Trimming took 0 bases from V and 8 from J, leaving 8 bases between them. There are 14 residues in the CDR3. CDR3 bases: TGTGCCAGCAGCTTAACGGGGAGCGATTCACCCCTCCACTTT. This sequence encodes CASSLTGSDSPLHF.

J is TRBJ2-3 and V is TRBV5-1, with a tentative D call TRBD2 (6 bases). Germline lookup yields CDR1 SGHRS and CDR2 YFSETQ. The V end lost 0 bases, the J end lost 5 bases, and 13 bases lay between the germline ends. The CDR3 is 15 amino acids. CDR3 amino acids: CASSLAFGGQDTQYF. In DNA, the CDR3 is TGCGCCAGCAGCTTGGCCTTCGGGGGTCAAGATACGCAGTATTTT.

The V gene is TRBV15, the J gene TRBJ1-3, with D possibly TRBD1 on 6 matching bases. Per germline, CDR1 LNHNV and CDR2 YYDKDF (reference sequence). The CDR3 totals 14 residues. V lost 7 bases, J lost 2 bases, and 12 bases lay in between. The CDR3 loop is CATTREGAGNTIYF. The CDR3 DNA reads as TGTGCCACCACCCGCGAGGGGGCTGGAAACACCATATATTTT.

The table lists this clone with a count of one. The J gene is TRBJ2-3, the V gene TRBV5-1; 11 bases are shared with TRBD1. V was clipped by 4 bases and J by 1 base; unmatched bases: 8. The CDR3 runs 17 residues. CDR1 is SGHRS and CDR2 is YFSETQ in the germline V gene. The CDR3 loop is CASSERGTGGGTDTQYF. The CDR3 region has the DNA TGCGCCAGCAGCGAACGGGGGACAGGGGGAGGCACAGATACGCAGTATTTT.

In DNA form, the CDR3 reads TGCAGCGTTGGGAATGGACTAGCGGGACTCGAGCAGTACTTC. Residues: CSVGNGLAGLEQYF. This sequence joins TRBV29-1 and TRBJ2-7; 12 nucleotides match TRBD2. From germline, CDR1 is SQVTM and CDR2 ANQGSEA. Trimming removed 4 bases from V and 6 bases from J; junction bases left unmatched: 7. This CDR3 spans 14 amino acids.

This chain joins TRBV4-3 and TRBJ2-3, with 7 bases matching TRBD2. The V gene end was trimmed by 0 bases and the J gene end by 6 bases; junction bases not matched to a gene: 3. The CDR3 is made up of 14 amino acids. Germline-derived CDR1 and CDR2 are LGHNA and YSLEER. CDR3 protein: CASSQELREDTQYF. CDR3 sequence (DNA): TGCGCCAGCAGCCAAGAACTGCGGGAGGATACGCAGTATTTT.

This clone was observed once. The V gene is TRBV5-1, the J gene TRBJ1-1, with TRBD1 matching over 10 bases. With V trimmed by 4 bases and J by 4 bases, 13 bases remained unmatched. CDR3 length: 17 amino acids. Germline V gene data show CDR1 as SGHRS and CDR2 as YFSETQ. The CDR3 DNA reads TGCGCCAGCAGCCCTCCCGGGACAGGGGAAGCTGTCACTGAAGCTTTCTTT. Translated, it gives CASSPPGTGEAVTEAFF.

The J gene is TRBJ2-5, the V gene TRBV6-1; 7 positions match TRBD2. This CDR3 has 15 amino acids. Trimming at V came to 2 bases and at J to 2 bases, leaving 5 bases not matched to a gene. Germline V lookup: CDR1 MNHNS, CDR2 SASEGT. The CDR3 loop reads CASSESTGGQETQYF. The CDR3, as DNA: TGTGCCAGCAGTGAATCAACGGGGGGACAAGAGACCCAGTACTTC.

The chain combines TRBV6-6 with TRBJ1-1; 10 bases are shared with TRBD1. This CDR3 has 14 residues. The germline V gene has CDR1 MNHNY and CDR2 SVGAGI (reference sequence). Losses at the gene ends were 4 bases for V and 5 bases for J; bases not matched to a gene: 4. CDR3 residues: CASSSGQGVTEAFF. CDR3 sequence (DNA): TGTGCCAGCAGTTCTGGACAGGGGGTAACTGAAGCTTTCTTT.

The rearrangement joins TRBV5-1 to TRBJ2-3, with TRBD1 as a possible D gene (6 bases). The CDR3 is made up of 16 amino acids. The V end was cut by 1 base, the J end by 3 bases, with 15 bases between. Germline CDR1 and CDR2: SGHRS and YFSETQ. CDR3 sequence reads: CASSLFGGRGTDTQYF. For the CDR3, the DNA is TGCGCCAGCAGCTTGTTTGGGGGCCGGGGAACAGATACGCAGTATTTT.

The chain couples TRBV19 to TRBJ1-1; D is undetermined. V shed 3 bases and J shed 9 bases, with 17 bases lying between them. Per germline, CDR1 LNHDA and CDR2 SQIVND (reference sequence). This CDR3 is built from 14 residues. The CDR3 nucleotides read TGTGCCAGTAGTATCCCCGGGTCTACAACTCAAGCTTTCTTT. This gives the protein CASSIPGSTTQAFF. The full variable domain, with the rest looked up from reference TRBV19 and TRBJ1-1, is DGGITQSPKYLFRKEGQNVTLSCEQNLNHDAMYWYRQDPGQGLRLIYYSQIVNDFQKGDIAEGYSVSREKKESFPLTVTSAQKNPTAFYLCASSIPGSTTQAFFGQGTRLTVV.